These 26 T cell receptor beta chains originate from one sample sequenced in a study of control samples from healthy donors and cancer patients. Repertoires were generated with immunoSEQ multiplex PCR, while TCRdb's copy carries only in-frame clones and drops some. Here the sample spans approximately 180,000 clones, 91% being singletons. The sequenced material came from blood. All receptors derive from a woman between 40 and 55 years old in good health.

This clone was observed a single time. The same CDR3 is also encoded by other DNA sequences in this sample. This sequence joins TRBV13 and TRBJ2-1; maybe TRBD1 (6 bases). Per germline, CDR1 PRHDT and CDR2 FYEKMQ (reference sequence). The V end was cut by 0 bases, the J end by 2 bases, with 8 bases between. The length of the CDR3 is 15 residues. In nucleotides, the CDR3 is TGTGCCAGCAGCTTAGGGACAGGAGCCTACAATGAGCAGTTCTTC. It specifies CASSLGTGAYNEQFF.

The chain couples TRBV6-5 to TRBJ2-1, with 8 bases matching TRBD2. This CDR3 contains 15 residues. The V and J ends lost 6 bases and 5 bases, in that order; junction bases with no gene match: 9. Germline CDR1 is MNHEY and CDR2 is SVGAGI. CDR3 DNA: TGTGCCAGCAGGCCACCGGGGGGGACTGACAATGAGCAGTTCTTC. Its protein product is CASRPPGGTDNEQFF.

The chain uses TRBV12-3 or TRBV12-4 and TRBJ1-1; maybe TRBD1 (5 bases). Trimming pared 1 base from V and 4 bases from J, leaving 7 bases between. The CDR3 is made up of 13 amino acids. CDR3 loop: CASSLGGGTEAFF. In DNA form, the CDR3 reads TGTGCCAGCAGTTTAGGGGGGGGCACTGAAGCTTTCTTT.

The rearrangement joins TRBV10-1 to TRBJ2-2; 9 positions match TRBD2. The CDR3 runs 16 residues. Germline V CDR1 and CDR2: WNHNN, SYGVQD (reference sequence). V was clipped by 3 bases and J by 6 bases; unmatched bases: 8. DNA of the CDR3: TGCGCCAGCAGTGATACAGCTAGCGGGGTGTCCGGGGAGCTGTTTTTT. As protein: CASSDTASGVSGELFF.

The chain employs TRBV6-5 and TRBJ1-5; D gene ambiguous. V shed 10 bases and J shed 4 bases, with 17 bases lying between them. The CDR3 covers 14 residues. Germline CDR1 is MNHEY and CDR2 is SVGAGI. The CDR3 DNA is TGTGCCACCGGGAGGGATATCTTTAATCAGCCCCAGCATTTT. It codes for CATGRDIFNQPQHF.

The CDR3 sequence is CATYGSQHF. The CDR3 DNA follows: TGTGCCACCTACGGGTCCCAGCATTTT. This chain uses TRBV7-4 with TRBJ1-5, with D uncertain. Germline-derived CDR1 and CDR2 are SGHVT and SQSDAQ. The CDR3 runs 9 residues. V was trimmed by 10 bases and J by 11 bases, leaving 9 bases between them.

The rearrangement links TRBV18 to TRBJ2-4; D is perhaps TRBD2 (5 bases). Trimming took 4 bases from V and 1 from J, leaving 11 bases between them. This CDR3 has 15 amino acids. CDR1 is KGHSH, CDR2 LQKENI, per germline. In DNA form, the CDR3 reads TGTGCCAGCTCACGACACAAGCGGGCCAAAAACATTCAGTACTTC. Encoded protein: CASSRHKRAKNIQYF.

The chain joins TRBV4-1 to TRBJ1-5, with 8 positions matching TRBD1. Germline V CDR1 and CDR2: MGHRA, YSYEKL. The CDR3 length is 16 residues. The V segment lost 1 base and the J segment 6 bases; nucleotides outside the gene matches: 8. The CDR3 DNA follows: TGCGCCAGCAGCCAAGGATCCGGGACAGGAATTCAGCCCCAGCATTTT. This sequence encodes CASSQGSGTGIQPQHF.

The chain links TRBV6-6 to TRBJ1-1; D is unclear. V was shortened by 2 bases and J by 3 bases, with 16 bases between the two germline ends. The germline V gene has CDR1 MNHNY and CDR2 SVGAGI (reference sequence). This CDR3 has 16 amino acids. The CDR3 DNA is TGTGCCAGCAGTTACCTTAGGCCGACTTCGGACACTGAAGCTTTCTTT. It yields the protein CASSYLRPTSDTEAFF.

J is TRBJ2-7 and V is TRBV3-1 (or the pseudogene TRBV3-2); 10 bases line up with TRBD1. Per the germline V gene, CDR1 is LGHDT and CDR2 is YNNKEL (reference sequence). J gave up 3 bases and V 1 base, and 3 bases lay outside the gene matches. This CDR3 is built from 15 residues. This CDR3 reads CASSQGGQGIYEQYF. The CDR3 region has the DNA TGTGCCAGCAGCCAAGGGGGACAGGGGATCTACGAGCAGTACTTC.

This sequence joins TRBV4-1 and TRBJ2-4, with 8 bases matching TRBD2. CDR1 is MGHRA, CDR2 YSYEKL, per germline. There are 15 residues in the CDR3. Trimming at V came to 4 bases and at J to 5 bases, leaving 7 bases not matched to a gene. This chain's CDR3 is CASSLGGGIENIQYF. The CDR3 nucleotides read TGCGCCAGCAGCCTCGGGGGGGGTATCGAAAACATTCAGTACTTC.

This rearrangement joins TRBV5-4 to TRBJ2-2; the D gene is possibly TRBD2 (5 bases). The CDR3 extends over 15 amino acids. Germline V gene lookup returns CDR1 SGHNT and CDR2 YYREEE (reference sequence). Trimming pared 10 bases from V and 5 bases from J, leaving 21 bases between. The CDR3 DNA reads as TGTGCCTCCCCAATGCCGGGGTCTACTACCGGGGAGCTGTTTTTT. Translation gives CASPMPGSTTGELFF.

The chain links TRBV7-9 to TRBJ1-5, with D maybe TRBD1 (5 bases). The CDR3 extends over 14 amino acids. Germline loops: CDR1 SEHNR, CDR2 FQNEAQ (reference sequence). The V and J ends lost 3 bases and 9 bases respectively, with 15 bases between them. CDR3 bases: TGTGCCAGCAGCTTCTCGGGTCGGGGCTCGCCCCAGCATTTT. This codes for CASSFSGRGSPQHF. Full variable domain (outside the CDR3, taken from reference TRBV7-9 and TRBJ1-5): DTGVSQNPRHKITKRGQNVTFRCDPISEHNRLYWYRQTLGQGPEFLTYFQNEAQLEKSRLLSDRFSAERPKGSFSTLEIQRTEQGDSAMYLCASSFSGRGSPQHFGDGTRLSIL.

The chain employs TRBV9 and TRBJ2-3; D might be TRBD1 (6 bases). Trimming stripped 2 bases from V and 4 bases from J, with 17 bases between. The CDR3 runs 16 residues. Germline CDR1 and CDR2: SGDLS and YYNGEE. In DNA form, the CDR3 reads TGTGCCAGCAGCGTCACAGGGATCTCGACTCCAGATACGCAGTATTTT. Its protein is CASSVTGISTPDTQYF.

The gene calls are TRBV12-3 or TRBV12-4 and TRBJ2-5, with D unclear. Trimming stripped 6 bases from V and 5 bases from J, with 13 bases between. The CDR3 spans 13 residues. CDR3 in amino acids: CASSTYQMETQYF. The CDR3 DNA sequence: TGTGCCAGCAGCACCTATCAGATGGAGACCCAGTACTTC.

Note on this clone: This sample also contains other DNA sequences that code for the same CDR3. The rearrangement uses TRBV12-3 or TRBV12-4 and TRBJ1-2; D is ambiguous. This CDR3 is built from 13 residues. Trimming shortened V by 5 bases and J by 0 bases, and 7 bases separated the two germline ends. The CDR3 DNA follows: TGTGCCAGCAGTCCAGATGCTAACTATGGCTACACCTTC. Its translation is CASSPDANYGYTF.

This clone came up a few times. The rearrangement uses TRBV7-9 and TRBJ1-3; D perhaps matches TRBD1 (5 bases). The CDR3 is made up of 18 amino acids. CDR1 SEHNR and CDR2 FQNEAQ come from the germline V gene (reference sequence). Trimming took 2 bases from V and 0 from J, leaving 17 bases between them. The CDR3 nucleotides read TGTGCCAGCAGCTTAATGGGGGTTAAAGGGGTCTCTGGAAACACCATATATTTT. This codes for CASSLMGVKGVSGNTIYF.

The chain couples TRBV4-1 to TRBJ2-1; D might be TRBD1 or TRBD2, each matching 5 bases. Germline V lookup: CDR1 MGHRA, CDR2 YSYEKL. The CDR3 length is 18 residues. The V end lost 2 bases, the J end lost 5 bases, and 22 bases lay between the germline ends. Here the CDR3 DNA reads TGCGCCAGCAGCCAATTCCCTTCAGAGCTGCGAGGGGACAATGAGCAGTTCTTC. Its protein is CASSQFPSELRGDNEQFF.

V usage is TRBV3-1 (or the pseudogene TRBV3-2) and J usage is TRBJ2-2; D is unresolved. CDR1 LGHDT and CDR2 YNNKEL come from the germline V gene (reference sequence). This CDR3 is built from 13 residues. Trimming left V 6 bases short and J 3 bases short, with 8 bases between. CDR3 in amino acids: CASSSWDTGELFF. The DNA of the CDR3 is TGTGCCAGCAGTTCGTGGGACACCGGGGAGCTGTTTTTT.

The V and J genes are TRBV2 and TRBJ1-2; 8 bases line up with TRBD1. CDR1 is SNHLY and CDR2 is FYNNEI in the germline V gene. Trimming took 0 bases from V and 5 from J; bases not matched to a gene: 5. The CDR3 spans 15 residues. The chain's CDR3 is CASSEALRTGYGYTF. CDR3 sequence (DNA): TGTGCCAGCAGTGAAGCGCTTCGGACAGGGTATGGCTACACCTTC.

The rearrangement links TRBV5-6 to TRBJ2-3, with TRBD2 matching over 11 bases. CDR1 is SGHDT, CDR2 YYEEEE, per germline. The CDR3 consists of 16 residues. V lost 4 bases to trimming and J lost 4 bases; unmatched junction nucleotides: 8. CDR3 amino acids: CASSSSSGGIADTQYF. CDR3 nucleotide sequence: TGTGCCAGCAGCAGTTCTAGCGGGGGGATCGCAGATACGCAGTATTTT.

The CDR3 DNA sequence: TGCGCCAGCAGCCAACAGGGCTGGGGCTCTGGGGCCAACGTCCTGACTTTC. It encodes CASSQQGWGSGANVLTF. The chain links TRBV5-1 to TRBJ2-6; D perhaps matches TRBD1 (6 bases). V was clipped by 4 bases and J by 0 bases, with 14 bases between them. In germline, CDR1 is SGHRS, CDR2 YFSETQ. This CDR3 comprises 17 residues.

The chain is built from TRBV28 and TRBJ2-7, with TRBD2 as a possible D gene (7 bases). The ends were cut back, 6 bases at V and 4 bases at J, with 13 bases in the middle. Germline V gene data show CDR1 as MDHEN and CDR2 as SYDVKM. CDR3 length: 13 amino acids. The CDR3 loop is CASSPRGAYEQYF. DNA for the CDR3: TGTGCCAGCAGCCCCCGGGGGGCTTACGAGCAGTACTTC.

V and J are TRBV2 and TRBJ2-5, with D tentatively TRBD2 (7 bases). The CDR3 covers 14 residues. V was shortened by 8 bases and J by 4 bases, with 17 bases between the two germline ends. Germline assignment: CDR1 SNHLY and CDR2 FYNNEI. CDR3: CASGGGGFTETQYF. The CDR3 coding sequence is TGTGCCAGCGGGGGGGGCGGATTCACAGAGACCCAGTACTTC.

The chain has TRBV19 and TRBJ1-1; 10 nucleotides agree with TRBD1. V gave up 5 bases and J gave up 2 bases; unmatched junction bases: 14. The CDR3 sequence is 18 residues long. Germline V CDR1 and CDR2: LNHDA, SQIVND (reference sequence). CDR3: CASSAIRTGGLFNTEAFF. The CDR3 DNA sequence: TGTGCCAGTAGTGCCATCAGGACAGGGGGGCTTTTTAACACTGAAGCTTTCTTT.

The CDR3 nucleotides read TGTGCCAGTAGCGTAGGGACCAATCAGCCCCAGCATTTT. Translated: CASSVGTNQPQHF. The chain has TRBV19 and TRBJ1-5; a weak D match, TRBD1 (5 bases). The length of the CDR3 is 13 residues. Germline V gene lookup returns CDR1 LNHDA and CDR2 SQIVND (reference sequence). Trimming left V 6 bases short and J 3 bases short, with 9 bases between.